The rows below give T cell receptor beta chains drawn from one sample of a study of cytomegalovirus exposure and HLA in healthy donors. Sequenced by immunoSEQ multiplex PCR; TCRdb stores in-frame clones only, minus some. The repertoire consists of 150,000 or so clones, with more than 80% occurring once and the leading ten covering around 6%. Material for sequencing was PBMCs. These receptors came from a woman aged 25-40 years in good health and CMV-seropositive. Each CDR3 is given with its conserved first and last residue. The D gene is left open where the match is weak. Part of the rows lack a size; the others show once, few, many or a class for expanded clones.

J	size	D	V	CDR3	DNA
TRBJ1-4	.	.	TRBV4-1	CASSSPGGGEKLFF	TGCGCCAGCAGCTCCCCTGGGGGAGGTGAAAAACTGTTTTTT
TRBJ2-5	.	TRBD2	TRBV5-1	CASSKGTSGEETQYF	TGCGCCAGCAGCAAAGGGACTAGCGGGGAAGAGACCCAGTACTTC
TRBJ2-2	once	.	TRBV7-2	CASSLGVLARPGELFF	TGTGCCAGCAGCTTAGGGGTGCTAGCAAGACCCGGGGAGCTGTTTTTT
TRBJ1-2	.	.	TRBV2	CASTSEAKDYGYTF	TGTGCCAGCACCTCCGAGGCCAAAGACTATGGCTACACCTTC
TRBJ2-1	.	TRBD2	TRBV5-1	CASSLTSGTGNEQFF	TGCGCCAGCAGCCTTACTAGCGGGACGGGAAATGAGCAGTTCTTC
TRBJ2-3	.	TRBD2	TRBV7-2	CASSLAGLAGGRTDTQYF	TGTGCCAGCAGCTTAGCTGGATTGGCGGGGGGGCGCACAGATACGCAGTATTTT
TRBJ2-1	.	TRBD2	TRBV9	CASSPRGGTYNEQFF	TGTGCCAGCAGCCCCCGGGGGGGAACCTACAATGAGCAGTTCTTC
TRBJ2-7	.	TRBD1	TRBV2	CASSTPPRGQYEQYF	TGTGCCAGCAGTACCCCCCCCAGGGGGCAATACGAGCAGTACTTC
TRBJ1-4	.	.	TRBV18	CASSRQGDEKLFF	TGTGCCAGCTCGAGGCAGGGCGATGAAAAACTGTTTTTT
TRBJ2-7	.	TRBD1	TRBV7-6	CASSRSTGDYEQYF	TGTGCCAGCAGCCGTTCGACAGGGGACTACGAGCAGTACTTC